This T cell receptor beta chain was recorded in a study of CD8+ T cells in alopecia areata. Study overall: Twice a day, 5 to 10 mg of oral tofacitinib was administered to treated patients.

Investigators isolated RNA and reverse transcribed it into cDNA to act as the sequencing template. The protocol was immunoSEQ multiplex PCR, while the TCRdb copy is restricted to in-frame clones and leaves out a portion. This repertoire shows about 190,000 clones, 45% to 75% found once; its top ten account for around 0.69%. Treatment in this sample: oral pan-JAK inhibitor, 5-10 mg twice daily. Lesional scalp punch biopsies and peripheral blood were collected from alopecia areata patients. T lymphocytes (CD4+ and CD8+) were sorted from PBMCs. From germline, CDR1 is SGHTA and CDR2 FQGNSA. The CDR3 loop spans 17 amino acids. The V gene lost 0 bases and the J gene lost 9 bases, with 23 bases spanning the gap.

The sample consisted of CD4+ T cells sorted from blood, taken at week 4, from a patient treated with tofacitinib. The receptor's source is a human donor with alopecia areata. The chain carries TRBV7-2 and TRBJ2-5; D is perhaps TRBD1 or TRBD2 (5 bases each). The CDR3, as DNA: TGTGCCAGCAGCTTAGCGGGTAGAGGGGCCTGGGATTCGGCCCAGTACTTC. Residues: CASSLAGRGAWDSAQYF. The entire variable domain, with the rest obtained from reference TRBV7-2 and TRBJ2-5, is as follows: GAGVSQSPSNKVTEKGKDVELRCDPISGHTALYWYRQSLGQGLEFLIYFQGNSAPDKSGLPSDRFSAERTGGSVSTLTIQRTQQEDSAVYLCASSLAGRGAWDSAQYFGPGTRLLVL.